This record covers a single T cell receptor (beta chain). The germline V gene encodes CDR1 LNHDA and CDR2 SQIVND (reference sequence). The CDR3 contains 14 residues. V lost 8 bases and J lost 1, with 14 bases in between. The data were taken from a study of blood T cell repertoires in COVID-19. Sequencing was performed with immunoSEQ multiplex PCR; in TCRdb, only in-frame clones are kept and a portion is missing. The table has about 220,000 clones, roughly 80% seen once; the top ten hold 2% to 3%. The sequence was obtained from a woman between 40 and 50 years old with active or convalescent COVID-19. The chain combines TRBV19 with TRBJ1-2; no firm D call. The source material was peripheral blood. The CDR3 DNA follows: TGTGCCAGTTGCCCCGCAGCAGGTAACTATGGCTACACCTTC. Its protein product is CASCPAAGNYGYTF.